The rows below give T cell receptor beta chains drawn from one sample of a study of blood T cell repertoires in COVID-19. Here immunoSEQ multiplex PCR was the method, and the copy in TCRdb shows in-frame clones only, minus some. Seen here are more than 45,000 clones, about 87% observed once, and the top ten hold about 1.4%. Sequenced sample: peripheral blood. These receptors all stem from a man aged 60-69 years with acute or convalescent COVID-19. Both conserved end residues are part of each CDR3. The D gene is left open where the match is weak. The size of a clone is reported for some rows only, either as once, few or many, or as a class for expanded clones.

.	.	TRBJ1-1	TRBV19	TGTGCCAGTAGTTTCCGGGGAACTGAAGCTTTCTTT	CASSFRGTEAFF
.	.	TRBJ2-1	TRBV28	TGTGCCAGCAGTCTGTCACCTAGGAACAATGAGCAGTTCTTC	CASSLSPRNNEQFF
.	.	TRBJ1-3	TRBV11-3	TGTGCCAGCAGCTTAGAGGGCGTCCGCGCGACCATATATTTT	CASSLEGVRATIYF
.	TRBD2	TRBJ2-1	TRBV28	TGTGCCAGCAGGGTAGCGGGAGGCATCCAGAACAATGAGCAGTTCTTC	CASRVAGGIQNNEQFF
.	.	TRBJ1-2	TRBV6-2/TRBV6-3	TGTGCCAGCAGTTTGTCACGGTCTTCTAACTATGGCTACACCTTC	CASSLSRSSNYGYTF
.	TRBD2	TRBJ2-7	TRBV28	TGTCTGGTACTAGCGGGAGGGCCATCCAACGAGCAGTACTTC	CLVLAGGPSNEQYF
.	.	TRBJ2-1	TRBV7-3	TGTGCCAGCAGCTTAGCGGGAAGCAACAATGAGCAGTTCTTC	CASSLAGSNNEQFF
.	TRBD1	TRBJ2-1	TRBV6-5	TGTGCCAGCAGTACCGACAGGGGTCGGAGCACTGAGCAGTTCTTC	CASSTDRGRSTEQFF
.	TRBD1	TRBJ1-4	TRBV5-6	TGTGCCAGCAGCGCAACGAAGGGACAGGCGGATGAAAAACTGTTTTTT	CASSATKGQADEKLFF
.	.	TRBJ1-1	TRBV11-2	TGTGCCAGCAGCTTAGATTCGAGGAACACTGAAGCTTTCTTT	CASSLDSRNTEAFF
.	.	TRBJ1-1	TRBV5-1	TGCGCCAGCAGCTTGGCCGGGAACACTGAAGCTTTCTTT	CASSLAGNTEAFF
.	.	TRBJ2-3	TRBV19	TGTGCCAGTAGTATAGGGACACCGTCGGATACGCAGTATTTT	CASSIGTPSDTQYF
.	.	TRBJ2-2	TRBV2	TGTGCCAGCAGTGAAGCGAAGGGAGCCGCGGAGCTGTTTTTT	CASSEAKGAAELFF
.	TRBD1	TRBJ2-3	TRBV7-7	TGTGCTAGCAGCACATCCGGGGACAGGACAGATACGCAGTATTTT	CASSTSGDRTDTQYF
once	.	TRBJ1-6	TRBV9	TGTGCCAGCCAGGGTTTAGGGGCTAGTTCACCCCTCCACTTT	CASQGLGASSPLHF
.	.	TRBJ2-7	TRBV6-2/TRBV6-3	TGTGCCAGCAGCCTTCCGACAGGTCAAAGATACGAGCAGTACTTC	CASSLPTGQRYEQYF